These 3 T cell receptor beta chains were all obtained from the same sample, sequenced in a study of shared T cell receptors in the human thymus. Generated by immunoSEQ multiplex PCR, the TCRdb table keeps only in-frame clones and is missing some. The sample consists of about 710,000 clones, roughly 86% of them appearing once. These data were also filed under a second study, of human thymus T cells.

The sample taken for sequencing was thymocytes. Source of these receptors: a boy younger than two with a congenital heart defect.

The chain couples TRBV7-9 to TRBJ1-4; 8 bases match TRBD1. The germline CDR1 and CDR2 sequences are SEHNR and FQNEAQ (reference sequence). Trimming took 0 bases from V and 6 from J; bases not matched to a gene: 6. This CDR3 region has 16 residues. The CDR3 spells CASSLAGQGEDEKLFF. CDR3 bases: TGTGCCAGCAGCTTAGCCGGACAGGGCGAGGATGAAAAACTGTTTTTT.

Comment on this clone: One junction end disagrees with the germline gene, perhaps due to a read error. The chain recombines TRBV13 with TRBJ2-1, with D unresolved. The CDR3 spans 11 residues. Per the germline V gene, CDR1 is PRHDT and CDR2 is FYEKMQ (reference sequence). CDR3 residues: CASSLGYEQFF. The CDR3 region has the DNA TGTGCCAGCAGCCTAGGCTATGAGCAGTTCTTC.

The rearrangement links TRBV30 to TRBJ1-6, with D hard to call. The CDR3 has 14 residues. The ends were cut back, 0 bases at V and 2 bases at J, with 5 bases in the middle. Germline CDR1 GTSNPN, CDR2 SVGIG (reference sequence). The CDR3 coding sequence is TGTGCCTGGAGTGTTACGGCCTATAATTCACCCCTCCACTTT. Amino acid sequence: CAWSVTAYNSPLHF.